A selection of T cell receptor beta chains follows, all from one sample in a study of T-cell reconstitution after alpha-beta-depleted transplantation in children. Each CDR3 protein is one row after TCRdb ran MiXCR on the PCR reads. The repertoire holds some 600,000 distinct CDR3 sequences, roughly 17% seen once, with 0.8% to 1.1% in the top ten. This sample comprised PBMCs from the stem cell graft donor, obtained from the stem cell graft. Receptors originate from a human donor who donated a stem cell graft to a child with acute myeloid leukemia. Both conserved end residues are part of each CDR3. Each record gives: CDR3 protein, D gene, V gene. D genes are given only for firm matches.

CSGGAQETQYF TRBD2 TRBV20-1
CASSRGATGVNYGYTF TRBD1 TRBV7-9
CASSAAHNQPQHF NA TRBV27
CSAADRPGQPQHF TRBD1 TRBV20-1
CAISESQGAGYTF TRBD1 TRBV10-3
CSARDGTGNTEAFF TRBD1 TRBV20-1
CASSRQMTGTIEQYF NA TRBV11-1
CSAKTGQNYGYTF TRBD1 TRBV20-1
CASSLAGVATNEKLFF NA TRBV5-1
CASNVGAGELFF NA TRBV12-3/TRBV12-4
CASSEYFDNYGYTF NA TRBV25-1
CSARDATGGNQPQHF TRBD1 TRBV20-1
CASSQSDRIKNIQYF NA TRBV4-3
CSARDLLTGTGELFF NA TRBV20-1
CSAEDRGNEKLFF TRBD1 TRBV20-1
CATTNPYNEQFF NA TRBV24-1
CSARRGEQSGETQYF NA TRBV20-1
CASSSGPARSYEQYF NA TRBV5-1
CASSYRQGSRFF TRBD1 TRBV6-2/TRBV6-3
CASSLVPLINQPQHF NA TRBV7-2
CASSQDLALEQFF NA TRBV4-2
CASSQSGRGLNEKLFF NA TRBV5-4
CASSSFPEEETQYF NA TRBV11-3
CASSLAGGTGNTIYF NA TRBV7-2
CASSYTSGGRTDTQYF TRBD2 TRBV7-2